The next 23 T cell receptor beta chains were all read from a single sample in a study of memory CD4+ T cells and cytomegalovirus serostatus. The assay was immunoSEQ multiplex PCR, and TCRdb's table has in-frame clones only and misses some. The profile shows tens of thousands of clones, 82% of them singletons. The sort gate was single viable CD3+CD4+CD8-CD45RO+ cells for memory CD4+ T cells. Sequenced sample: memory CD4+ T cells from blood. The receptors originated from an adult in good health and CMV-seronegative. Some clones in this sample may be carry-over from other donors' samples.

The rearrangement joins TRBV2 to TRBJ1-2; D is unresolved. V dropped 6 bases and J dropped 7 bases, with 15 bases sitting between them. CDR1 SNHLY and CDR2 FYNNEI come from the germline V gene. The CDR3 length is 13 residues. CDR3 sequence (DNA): TGTGCCAGCAGCCTGGATGCCCCATCTGGCTACACCTTC. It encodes CASSLDAPSGYTF.

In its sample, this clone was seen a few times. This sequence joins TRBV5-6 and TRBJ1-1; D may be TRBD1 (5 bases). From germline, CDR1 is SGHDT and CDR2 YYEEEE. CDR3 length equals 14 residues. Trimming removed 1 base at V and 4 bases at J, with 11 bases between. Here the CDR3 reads CASSLRGWSTEAFF. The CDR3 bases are TGTGCCAGCAGCTTGAGGGGTTGGAGCACTGAAGCTTTCTTT.

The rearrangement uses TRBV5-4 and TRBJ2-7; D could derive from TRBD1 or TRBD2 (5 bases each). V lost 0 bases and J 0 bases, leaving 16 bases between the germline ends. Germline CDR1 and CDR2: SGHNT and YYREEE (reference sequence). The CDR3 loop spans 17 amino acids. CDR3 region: CASSLGGPGLSSYEQYF. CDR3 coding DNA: TGTGCCAGCAGCTTGGGGGGACCGGGCCTGAGCTCCTACGAGCAGTACTTC. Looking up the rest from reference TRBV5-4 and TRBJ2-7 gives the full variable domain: ETGVTQSPTHLIKTRGQQVTLRCSSQSGHNTVSWYQQALGQGPQFIFQYYREEENGRGNFPPRFSGLQFPNYSSELNVNALELDDSALYLCASSLGGPGLSSYEQYFGPGTRLTVT.

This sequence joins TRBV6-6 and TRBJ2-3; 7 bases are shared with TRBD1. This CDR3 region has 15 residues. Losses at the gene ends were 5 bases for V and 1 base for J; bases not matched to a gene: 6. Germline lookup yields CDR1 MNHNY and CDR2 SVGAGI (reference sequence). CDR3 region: CASSRGQSRTDTQYF. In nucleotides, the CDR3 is TGTGCCAGCAGTCGGGGACAGTCGCGCACAGATACGCAGTATTTT.

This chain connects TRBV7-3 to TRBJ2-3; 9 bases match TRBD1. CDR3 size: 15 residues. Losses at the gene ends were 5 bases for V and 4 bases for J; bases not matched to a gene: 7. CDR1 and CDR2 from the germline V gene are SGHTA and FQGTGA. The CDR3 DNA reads TGTGCCAGCAGCCCAAGGACAGGGGAGGCAGATACGCAGTATTTT. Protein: CASSPRTGEADTQYF.

The CDR3 region is CASSDRGYNSPLHF. Here the CDR3 DNA reads TGTGCCAGCAGTGACAGGGGCTATAATTCACCCCTCCACTTT. The chain couples TRBV25-1 to TRBJ1-6; the D gene is possibly TRBD1 (6 bases). Germline V gene data show CDR1 as MGHDK and CDR2 as SYGVNS. This CDR3 region has 14 residues. Trimming took off 3 bases at V and 3 bases at J, with 6 bases between the two ends.

Here the CDR3 reads CASSLGAVNTQYF. CDR3 DNA sequence: TGTGCCAGCAGCTTGGGGGCGGTCAATACGCAGTATTTT. The V call is TRBV5-6, the J call TRBJ2-3; D gene uncertain. The germline V and J ends were trimmed by 0 bases and 7 bases, with 9 bases remaining between them. The CDR3 covers 13 residues. Germline lookup yields CDR1 SGHDT and CDR2 YYEEEE.

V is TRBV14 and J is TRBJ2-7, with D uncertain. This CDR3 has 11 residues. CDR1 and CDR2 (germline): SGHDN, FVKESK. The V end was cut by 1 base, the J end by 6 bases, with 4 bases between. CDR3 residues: CASSQVLEQYF. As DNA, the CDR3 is TGTGCCAGCAGCCAAGTCCTCGAGCAGTACTTC.

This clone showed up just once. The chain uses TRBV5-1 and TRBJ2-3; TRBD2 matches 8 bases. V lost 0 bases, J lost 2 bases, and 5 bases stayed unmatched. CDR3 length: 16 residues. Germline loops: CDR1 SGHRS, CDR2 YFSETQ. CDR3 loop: CASSLARGGNTDTQYF. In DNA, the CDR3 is TGCGCCAGCAGCTTGGCTCGGGGGGGAAACACAGATACGCAGTATTTT.

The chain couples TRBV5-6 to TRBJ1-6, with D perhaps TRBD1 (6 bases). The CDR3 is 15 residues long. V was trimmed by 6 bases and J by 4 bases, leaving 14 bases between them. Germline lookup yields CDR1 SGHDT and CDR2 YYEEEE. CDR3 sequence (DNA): TGTGCCAGCAACTTACGGGACACTTATAATTCACCCCTCCACTTT. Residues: CASNLRDTYNSPLHF.

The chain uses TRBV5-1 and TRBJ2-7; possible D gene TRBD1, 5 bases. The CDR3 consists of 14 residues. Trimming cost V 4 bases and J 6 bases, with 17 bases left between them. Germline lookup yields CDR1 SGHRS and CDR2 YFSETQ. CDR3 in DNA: TGCGCCAGCAGCCCAATTTCTGGGGCTGTCGAGCAGTACTTC. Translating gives CASSPISGAVEQYF.

The CDR3 reads CASSFYRGLDTGELFF. The CDR3 region has the DNA TGTGCCAGCAGCTTTTACAGGGGGCTTGACACCGGGGAGCTGTTTTTT. This chain links TRBV5-6 with TRBJ2-2, with TRBD1 matching over 9 bases. The CDR3 has 16 residues. The J segment lost 3 bases and the V segment lost 2 bases, leaving 5 bases of the junction unmatched. Germline V gene data show CDR1 as SGHDT and CDR2 as YYEEEE.

The CDR3 nucleotides are TGTGCCAGCAGCGTCGGACAGGGGGTTACATTGGGTGAGCAGTTCTTC. It yields the protein CASSVGQGVTLGEQFF. V and J are TRBV13 and TRBJ2-1, with 10 bases aligning to TRBD1. Germline assignment: CDR1 PRHDT and CDR2 FYEKMQ (reference sequence). J lost 9 bases, V lost 5 bases, and 13 bases had no gene match. The CDR3 extends over 16 amino acids.

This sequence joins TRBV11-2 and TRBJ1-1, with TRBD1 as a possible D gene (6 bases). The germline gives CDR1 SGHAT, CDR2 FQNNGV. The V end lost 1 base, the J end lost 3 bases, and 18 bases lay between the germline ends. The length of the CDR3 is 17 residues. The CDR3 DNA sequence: TGTGCCAGCAGCTTAGGGTTCGGAGGGGGGAGGGACACTGAAGCTTTCTTT. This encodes CASSLGFGGGRDTEAFF.

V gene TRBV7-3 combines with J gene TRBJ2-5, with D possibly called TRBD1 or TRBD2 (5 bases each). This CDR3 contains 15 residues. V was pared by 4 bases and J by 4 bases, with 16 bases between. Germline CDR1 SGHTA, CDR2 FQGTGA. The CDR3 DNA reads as TGTGCCAGCAGCTCCGGACTCCCTGGGGGAGAGACCCAGTACTTC. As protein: CASSSGLPGGETQYF. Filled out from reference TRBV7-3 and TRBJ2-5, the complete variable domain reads GAGVSQTPSNKVTEKGKYVELRCDPISGHTALYWYRQSLGQGPEFLIYFQGTGAADDSGLPNDRFFAVRPEGSVSTLKIQRTERGDSAVYLCASSSGLPGGETQYFGPGTRLLVL.

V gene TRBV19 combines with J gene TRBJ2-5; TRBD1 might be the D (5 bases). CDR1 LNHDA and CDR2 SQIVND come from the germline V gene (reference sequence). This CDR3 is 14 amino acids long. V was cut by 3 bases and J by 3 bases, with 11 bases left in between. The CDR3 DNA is TGTGCCAGTAGTATCATAGGGGCGGAAGAGACCCAGTACTTC. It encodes CASSIIGAEETQYF.

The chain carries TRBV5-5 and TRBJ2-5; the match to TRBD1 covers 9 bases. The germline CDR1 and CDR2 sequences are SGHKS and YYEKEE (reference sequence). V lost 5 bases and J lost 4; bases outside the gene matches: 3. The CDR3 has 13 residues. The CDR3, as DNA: TGTGCCAGCAGAAAGGACAGGGGAGAGACCCAGTACTTC. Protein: CASRKDRGETQYF.

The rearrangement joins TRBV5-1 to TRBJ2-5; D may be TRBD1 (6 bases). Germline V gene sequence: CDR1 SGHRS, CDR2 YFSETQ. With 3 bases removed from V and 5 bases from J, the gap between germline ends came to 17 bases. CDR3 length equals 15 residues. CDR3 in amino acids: CASSSTTGWGETQYF. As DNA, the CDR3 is TGCGCCAGCAGCTCAACAACAGGGTGGGGGGAGACCCAGTACTTC. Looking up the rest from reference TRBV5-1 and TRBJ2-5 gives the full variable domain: KAGVTQTPRYLIKTRGQQVTLSCSPISGHRSVSWYQQTPGQGLQFLFEYFSETQRNKGNFPGRFSGRQFSNSRSEMNVSTLELGDSALYLCASSSTTGWGETQYFGPGTRLLVL.

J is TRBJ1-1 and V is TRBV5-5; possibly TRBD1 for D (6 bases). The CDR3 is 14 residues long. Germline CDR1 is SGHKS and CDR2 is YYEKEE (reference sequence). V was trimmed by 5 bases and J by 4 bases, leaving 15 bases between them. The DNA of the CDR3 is TGTGCCAGCAGTCACGGAGGGGGTCCCACTGAAGCTTTCTTT. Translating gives CASSHGGGPTEAFF. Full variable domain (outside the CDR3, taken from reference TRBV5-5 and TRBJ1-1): DAGVTQSPTHLIKTRGQQVTLRCSPISGHKSVSWYQQVLGQGPQFIFQYYEKEERGRGNFPDRFSARQFPNYSSELNVNALLLGDSALYLCASSHGGGPTEAFFGQGTRLTVV.

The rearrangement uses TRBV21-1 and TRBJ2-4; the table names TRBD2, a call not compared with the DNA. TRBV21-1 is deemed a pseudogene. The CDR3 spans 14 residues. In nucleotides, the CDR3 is TGTGCCAGCAGCAAAGTGAGGGAGGGCAACATTCAGTACTTC. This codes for CASSKVREGNIQYF.

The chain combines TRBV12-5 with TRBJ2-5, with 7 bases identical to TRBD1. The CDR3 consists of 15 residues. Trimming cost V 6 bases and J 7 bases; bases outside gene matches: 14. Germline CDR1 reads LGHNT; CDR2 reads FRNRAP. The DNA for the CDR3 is TGTGCTAGTGGAGATGACAGGGCGGCCTGGGGGACCCAGTACTTC. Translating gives CASGDDRAAWGTQYF.

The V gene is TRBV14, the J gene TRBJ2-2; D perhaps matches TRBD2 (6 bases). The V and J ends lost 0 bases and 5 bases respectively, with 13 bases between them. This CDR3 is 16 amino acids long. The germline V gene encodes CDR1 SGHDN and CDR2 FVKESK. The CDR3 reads CASSQELLAGTGELFF. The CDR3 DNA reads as TGTGCCAGCAGCCAAGAATTACTAGCTGGAACCGGGGAGCTGTTTTTT.

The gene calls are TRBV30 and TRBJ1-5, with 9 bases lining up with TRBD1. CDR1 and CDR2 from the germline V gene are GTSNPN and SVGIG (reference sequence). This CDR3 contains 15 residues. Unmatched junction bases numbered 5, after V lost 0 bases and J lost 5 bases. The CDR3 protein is CAWSVRDREHQPQHF. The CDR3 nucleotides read TGTGCCTGGAGTGTACGGGACAGGGAGCATCAGCCCCAGCATTTT. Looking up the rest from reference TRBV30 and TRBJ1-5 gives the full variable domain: SQTIHQWPATLVQPVGSPLSLECTVEGTSNPNLYWYRQAAGRGLQLLFYSVGIGQISSEVPQNLSASRPQDRQFILSSKKLLLSDSGFYLCAWSVRDREHQPQHFGDGTRLSIL.